A single sample gave rise to the 20 T cell receptor beta chains below, sequenced in a study of CD8 T cells in ankylosing spondylitis. Their antigens are not known. Study-level findings and limits: Ankylosing spondylitis blood seemed to carry a telltale TCR beta motif made of fewer than ten highly homologous variants.

TCRdb called the 5' RACE reads again in MiXCR, with one record for every CDR3 protein. The sample lists 450,000 to 550,000 distinct CDR3 sequences; 5.3% were seen once. Material for sequencing was blood, either unsorted or a sorted T cell fraction (not recorded which). Receptors were obtained from a male donor with ankylosing spondylitis.

This clonotype was detected many times. This chain links TRBV29-1 with TRBJ1-1; no firm D call. This CDR3 has 10 residues. Germline values: CDR1 SQVTM, CDR2 ANQGSEA. V was shortened by 4 bases and J by 8 bases, with 8 bases between the two germline ends. CDR3 DNA: TGCAGCGTTGTGAGGAGGGAAGCTTTCTTT. Its translation is CSVVRREAFF.

In this sample, this clonotype turned up many times. CDR3 DNA sequence: TGTGCCTGGAGTGTAACCCAGGGAGGCGAGCAGTACTTC. This codes for CAWSVTQGGEQYF. This chain connects TRBV30 to TRBJ2-7; TRBD2 might be the D (6 bases). Germline CDR1 and CDR2: GTSNPN and SVGIG (reference sequence). The CDR3 is 13 residues long. Trimming took 0 bases from V and 6 from J, leaving 12 bases between them.

This clonotype was recorded at least ten times. The chain links TRBV19 to TRBJ2-2; TRBD2 is a possible D gene (7 bases). Germline V CDR1 and CDR2: LNHDA, SQIVND (reference sequence). Trimming left V 4 bases short and J 5 bases short, with 11 bases between. This CDR3 is 14 amino acids long. In DNA form, the CDR3 reads TGTGCCAGTAGTACCAGGGGAGGGACCGGGGAGCTGTTTTTT. Its translation is CASSTRGGTGELFF.

This clonotype was found many times. The CDR3 protein is CSARNSLSGNTIYF. The CDR3 bases are TGCAGTGCTAGAAACAGCCTCTCTGGAAACACCATATATTTT. The chain couples TRBV20-1 to TRBJ1-3; D is unresolved. V was pared by 2 bases and J by 0 bases, with 8 bases between. This CDR3 contains 14 residues. Germline V gives CDR1 DFQATT, CDR2 SNEGSKA (reference sequence).

This clonotype has at least ten counts. The gene calls are TRBV29-1 and TRBJ2-7; 12 nucleotides align to TRBD1. The germline V gene has CDR1 SQVTM and CDR2 ANQGSEA. The ends lost 7 bases at V and 5 bases at J; junction bases unmatched: 9. The CDR3 contains 14 residues. This CDR3 is CSALGTGGQNEQYF. DNA for the CDR3: TGCAGCGCCCTTGGGACAGGGGGCCAGAACGAGCAGTACTTC.

In this sample, this clonotype turned up many times. This rearrangement joins TRBV27 to TRBJ2-4; TRBD1 agrees at 7 bases. V lost 5 bases to trimming and J lost 7 bases; unmatched junction nucleotides: 11. The germline CDR1 and CDR2 sequences are MNHEY and SMNVEV (reference sequence). The CDR3 covers 15 residues. The CDR3 is CASSRAGTVRNIQYF. The CDR3 DNA is TGTGCCAGCAGTCGGGCCGGGACAGTCAGGAACATTCAGTACTTC.

This clonotype has ten or more counts. The V gene is TRBV12-3 or TRBV12-4, the J gene TRBJ2-5; D perhaps matches TRBD1 (6 bases). The CDR3 extends over 14 amino acids. Trimming left V 1 base short and J 2 bases short, with 8 bases between. The CDR3 protein is CASSLEQGQETQYF. In DNA form, the CDR3 reads TGTGCCAGCAGTTTAGAGCAGGGGCAAGAGACCCAGTACTTC.

This clonotype was detected ten times or more. V usage is TRBV4-3 and J usage is TRBJ2-3, with D possibly TRBD1 on 5 matching bases. The CDR3 loop spans 14 amino acids. The V end was cut by 1 base, the J end by 1 base, with 6 bases between. Germline V CDR1 and CDR2: LGHNA, YSLEER. The CDR3 is CASSQVTGTDTQYF. The DNA of the CDR3 is TGCGCCAGCAGCCAAGTGACAGGCACAGATACGCAGTATTTT.

This clonotype was seen many times. The rearrangement uses TRBV7-9 and TRBJ2-7; tentative D call: TRBD1 (5 bases). CDR3 length: 14 amino acids. Trimming took 3 bases from V and 6 from J, leaving 15 bases between them. CDR1 and CDR2 from the germline V gene are SEHNR and FQNEAQ (reference sequence). The CDR3 region has the DNA TGTGCCAGCAGCTTTGTAGCTAGACAGAGCGAGCAGTACTTC. It specifies CASSFVARQSEQYF. Supplemented by reference TRBV7-9 and TRBJ2-7, the full variable domain reads DTGVSQNPRHKITKRGQNVTFRCDPISEHNRLYWYRQTLGQGPEFLTYFQNEAQLEKSRLLSDRFSAERPKGSFSTLEIQRTEQGDSAMYLCASSFVARQSEQYFGPGTRLTVT.

The table lists this clonotype with many counts. The V gene is TRBV9, the J gene TRBJ2-3, with 9 bases matching TRBD2. The ends lost 0 bases at V and 0 bases at J; junction bases unmatched: 8. The CDR3 runs to 18 residues. Per germline, CDR1 SGDLS and CDR2 YYNGEE. The CDR3 protein is CASSVATSSGVSTDTQYF. CDR3 DNA sequence: TGTGCCAGCAGCGTAGCTACGTCTAGCGGGGTGAGCACAGATACGCAGTATTTT.

This clonotype has at least ten counts. The V gene is TRBV6-2 or TRBV6-3, the J gene TRBJ2-1, with 8 bases that match TRBD2. CDR1 is MNHEY and CDR2 is SVGEGT in the germline V gene. This CDR3 has 16 amino acids. Trimming removed 6 bases from V and 3 bases from J; junction bases left unmatched: 10. The CDR3 DNA is TGTGCCAGCAGCCGCCCCACTAGCGGCTACTACAATGAGCAGTTCTTC. Translating it yields CASSRPTSGYYNEQFF.

This clonotype was recorded a few times. V usage is TRBV12-3 or TRBV12-4 and J usage is TRBJ1-2; D uncertain. Trimming shortened V by 6 bases and J by 3 bases, and 14 bases separated the two germline ends. The CDR3 length is 14 residues. CDR3 amino acids: CASSHRFADYGYTF. CDR3 DNA: TGTGCCAGCAGCCACAGATTTGCGGACTATGGCTACACCTTC.

This clonotype was recorded many times. The chain recombines TRBV5-8 with TRBJ2-7; perhaps D is TRBD1 or TRBD2 (5 bases each). V was shortened by 1 base and J by 5 bases, with 10 bases between the two germline ends. Germline V gene lookup returns CDR1 SGHTS and CDR2 YDEGEE. CDR3 length equals 13 residues. CDR3 in DNA: TGTGCCAGCAGCTTGATTCTGGGGGACGAGCAGTACTTC. Translated, it gives CASSLILGDEQYF.

This clonotype was recorded many times. The chain employs TRBV12-3 or TRBV12-4 and TRBJ1-2, with 7 bases fitting TRBD1. Trimming at V came to 6 bases and at J to 4 bases, leaving 14 bases not matched to a gene. The CDR3 is made up of 16 amino acids. CDR3 DNA: TGTGCCAGCAGCCGGCGGAGGGGGCCCCTCGGCTATGGCTACACCTTC. Translated, it gives CASSRRRGPLGYGYTF.

The chain combines TRBV7-2 with TRBJ2-2, with no clear D. V was trimmed by 3 bases and J by 3 bases, leaving 14 bases between them. Germline V gene lookup returns CDR1 SGHTA and CDR2 FQGNSA. The CDR3 spans 16 residues. The CDR3 nucleotides read TGTGCCAGCAGCTTCTTCCCAGGAGTGGACACCGGGGAGCTGTTTTTT. It translates to CASSFFPGVDTGELFF.

Many counts were recorded for this clonotype. The V gene is TRBV6-1, the J gene TRBJ1-1; a possible D gene is TRBD1 (5 bases). From germline, CDR1 is MNHNS and CDR2 SASEGT. The length of the CDR3 is 15 residues. Trimming took off 4 bases at V and 4 bases at J, with 16 bases between the two ends. For the CDR3, the DNA is TGTGCCAGCAGTGGTCGGGCCCGCGGGGGCACTGAAGCTTTCTTT. This translates into CASSGRARGGTEAFF.

In DNA form, the CDR3 reads TGTGCCAGCAGTTACTTTCGGGGGAGGTCCTCCACCGGGGAGCTGTTTTTT. Residues: CASSYFRGRSSTGELFF. V is TRBV6-5 and J is TRBJ2-2, with D perhaps matching TRBD2 (6 bases). The V gene lost 1 base and the J gene lost 4 bases, with 16 bases spanning the gap. This CDR3 comprises 17 residues. The germline V gene has CDR1 MNHEY and CDR2 SVGAGI.

The chain combines TRBV4-3 with TRBJ2-4; D unclear. The germline V and J ends were trimmed by 0 bases and 3 bases, with 12 bases remaining between them. CDR1 is LGHNA, CDR2 YSLEER, per germline. The CDR3 runs 16 residues. CDR3 protein: CASSQDPVLGKNIQYF. As DNA, the CDR3 is TGCGCCAGCAGCCAAGATCCCGTATTGGGCAAAAACATTCAGTACTTC.

This clonotype was recorded at least ten times. CDR3 loop: CASSQDDRVFYNEQFF. The DNA of the CDR3 is TGTGCCAGCAGCCAAGATGACAGGGTATTCTACAATGAGCAGTTCTTC. This chain links TRBV4-2 with TRBJ2-1, with 7 bases matching TRBD1. The V gene's germline CDR1 is LGHNA and CDR2 YNFKEQ. The CDR3 spans 16 residues. With V trimmed by 0 bases and J by 3 bases, 5 bases remained unmatched.

There are many counts of this clonotype. The rearrangement links TRBV20-1 to TRBJ2-3; 7 bases agree with TRBD1. Germline CDR1 reads DFQATT; CDR2 reads SNEGSKA (reference sequence). The length of the CDR3 is 14 residues. The CDR3 region is CSCTTGELGDTQYF. The CDR3 DNA follows: TGCAGCTGTACCACAGGGGAATTGGGAGATACGCAGTATTTT.